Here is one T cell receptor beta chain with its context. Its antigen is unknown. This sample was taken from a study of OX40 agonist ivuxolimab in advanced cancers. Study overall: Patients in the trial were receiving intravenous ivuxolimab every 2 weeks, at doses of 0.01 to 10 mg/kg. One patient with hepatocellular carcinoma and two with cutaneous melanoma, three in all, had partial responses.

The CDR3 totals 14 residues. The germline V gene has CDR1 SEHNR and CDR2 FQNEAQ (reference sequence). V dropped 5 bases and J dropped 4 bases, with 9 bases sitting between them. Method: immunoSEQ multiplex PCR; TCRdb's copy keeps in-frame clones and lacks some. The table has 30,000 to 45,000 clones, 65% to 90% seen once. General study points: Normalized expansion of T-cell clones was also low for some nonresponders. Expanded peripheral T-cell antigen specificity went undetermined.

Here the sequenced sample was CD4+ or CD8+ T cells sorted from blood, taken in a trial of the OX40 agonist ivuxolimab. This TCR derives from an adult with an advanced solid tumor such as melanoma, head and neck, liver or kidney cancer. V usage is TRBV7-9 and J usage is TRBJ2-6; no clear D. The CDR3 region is CASSPQRGANVLTF. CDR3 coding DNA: TGTGCCAGCAGCCCCCAGAGGGGGGCCAACGTCCTGACTTTC.